This T cell receptor (beta chain) emerged from a study of OX40 agonist ivuxolimab in advanced cancers. Study details: Among those enrolled, mean age was roughly 55 years (range about 23 to 90) and 82.7% were male. Antecedent anti-PD-1, anti-PD-L1 or anti-CTLA-4 therapy was permissible, with around 41% having received some. Study conclusions and caveats: Compared with others, partial responders at 0.1-3.0 mg/kg displayed clonal expansion among the lowest. Expanded clones were, on average, more numerous in CD8+ T cells than in CD4+.

CDR1 and CDR2 (germline): SGDLS, YYNGEE. V lost 0 bases, J lost 0 bases, and 10 bases lay in between. This CDR3 is built from 15 residues. The method was immunoSEQ multiplex PCR; TCRdb's version includes in-frame clones alone and lacks a portion of them. The table lists over 100,000 clones, just over 90% of them singletons. On this clone itself: Its antigen is unknown.

This TCR derives from an adult with an advanced solid tumor such as melanoma, head and neck, liver or kidney cancer. Specimen: CD4+ or CD8+ T cells sorted from blood, collected in a trial of the OX40 agonist ivuxolimab. The V gene is TRBV9, the J gene TRBJ2-7; tentative D call: TRBD1 (6 bases). The CDR3 loop reads CASSVATGSSYEQYF. The CDR3 nucleotides are TGTGCCAGCAGCGTAGCTACAGGGAGCTCCTACGAGCAGTACTTC.